This T cell receptor (beta chain) is from a study of cytomegalovirus exposure and HLA in healthy donors. Study as a whole: Genotyping of 398 donors showed that roughly 83% belonged to the Caucasian-associated ancestry cluster. Study outcomes and limitations: A likely sequencing artifact accounted for one observed cluster of highly shared sequence variants. When analyzed later, the rates of TCR association showed variation by HLA locus, with DRB1 the most and HLA-C the fewest.

A remark on this clone: Its antigen remains unidentified.

PCR amplification relied on 60 Vbeta primers (plus 13 Jbeta primers). The table came from immunoSEQ multiplex PCR; TCRdb's copy has only in-frame clones and leaves some out. The sample shows 95,000 to 150,000 clones, roughly three quarters of them seen only once. Though probably carrying unrecorded immune exposures, donors were nominally healthy at sampling. The receptor's source is a man aged 25 to 40 in good health and CMV-seropositive. Sequencing was done on a sample of PBMCs.

Here the CDR3 DNA reads TGTGCCATCAGGATCGTGGACTTTGGCACAGATACGCAGTATTTT. This gives the protein CAIRIVDFGTDTQYF. The chain employs TRBV10-3 and TRBJ2-3, with TRBD2 as a possible D gene (5 bases). Germline V gives CDR1 ENHRY, CDR2 SYGVKD. The CDR3 totals 15 residues. The V end was cut by 6 bases, the J end by 1 base, with 14 bases between.